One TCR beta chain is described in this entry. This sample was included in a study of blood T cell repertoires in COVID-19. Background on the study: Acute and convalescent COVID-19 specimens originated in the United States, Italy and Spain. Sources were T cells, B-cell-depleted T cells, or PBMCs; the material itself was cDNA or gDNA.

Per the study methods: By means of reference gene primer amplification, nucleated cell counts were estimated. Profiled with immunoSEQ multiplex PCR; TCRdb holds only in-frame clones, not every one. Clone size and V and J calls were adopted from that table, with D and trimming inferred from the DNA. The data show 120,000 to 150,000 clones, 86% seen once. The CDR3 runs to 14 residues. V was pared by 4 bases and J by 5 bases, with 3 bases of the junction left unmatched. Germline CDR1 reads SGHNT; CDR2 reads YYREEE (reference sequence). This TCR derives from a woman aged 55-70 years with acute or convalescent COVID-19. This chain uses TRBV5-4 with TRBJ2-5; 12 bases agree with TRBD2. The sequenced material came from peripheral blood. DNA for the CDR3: TGTGCCAGCAGCCTAGCGGGGGGGCCGGAGACCCAGTACTTC. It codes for CASSLAGGPETQYF.